One and the same sample provided the 22 T cell receptor beta chains below, sequenced in a study of blood T cell repertoires in COVID-19. The method was immunoSEQ multiplex PCR; TCRdb's version includes in-frame clones alone and lacks a portion of them. The sample includes 50,000 to 65,000 clones, around 76% of them seen just once. Sequences were obtained from peripheral blood. The receptors were gathered from a woman aged 60-75 years with acute or convalescent COVID-19.

This chain uses TRBV18 with TRBJ1-2; D unresolved. This CDR3 is built from 15 residues. With 10 bases removed from V and 8 bases from J, the gap between germline ends came to 26 bases. CDR1 is KGHSH and CDR2 is LQKENI in the germline V gene. Written as DNA, the CDR3 is TGTGCCACCGCGCGGGAACAGCCCCTGATGGGGGGCTACACCTTC. Amino acids: CATAREQPLMGGYTF.

This rearrangement joins TRBV18 to TRBJ1-4, with a weak D call TRBD1 (5 bases). Germline CDR1 KGHSH, CDR2 LQKENI. Trimming removed 7 bases from V and 8 bases from J, with 17 bases in between. This CDR3 contains 14 residues. CDR3 DNA sequence: TGTGCCAGCTGGACCGGGAGGGGAAGAGAAAAACTGTTTTTT. This codes for CASWTGRGREKLFF. Full variable domain (rest looked up from reference TRBV18 and TRBJ1-4): NAGVMQNPRHLVRRRGQEARLRCSPMKGHSHVYWYRQLPEEGLKFMVYLQKENIIDESGMPKERFSAEFPKEGPSILRIQQVVRGDSAAYFCASWTGRGREKLFFGSGTQLSVL.

Here the CDR3 reads CASSAPGVIYEQFF. CDR3 sequence (DNA): TGCGCCAGCAGTGCCCCGGGGGTAATCTATGAGCAGTTCTTC. The V call is TRBV10-1, the J call TRBJ2-1; tentatively, D is TRBD2 (6 bases). The germline V and J ends were trimmed by 4 bases and 8 bases, with 15 bases remaining between them. Germline V gene lookup returns CDR1 WNHNN and CDR2 SYGVQD (reference sequence). CDR3 length: 14 amino acids.

The chain uses TRBV19 and TRBJ2-2; D might be TRBD2 (5 bases). Germline CDR1 and CDR2: LNHDA and SQIVND (reference sequence). Trimming removed 3 bases from V and 2 bases from J, with 10 bases in between. The CDR3 runs 15 residues. The CDR3 nucleotides read TGTGCCAGTAGTATTAGAGGGTTAAACACCGGGGAGCTGTTTTTT. It is translated as CASSIRGLNTGELFF.

V is TRBV6-2 or TRBV6-3 and J is TRBJ1-1; a weak D match, TRBD1 (5 bases). Germline lookup yields CDR1 MNHEY and CDR2 SVGEGT. CDR3 length: 17 residues. With 3 bases removed from V and 0 bases from J, the gap between germline ends came to 17 bases. CDR3 loop: CASSYSLTGVMNTEAFF. In DNA form, the CDR3 reads TGTGCCAGCAGTTATAGTTTGACGGGGGTCATGAACACTGAAGCTTTCTTT.

The rearrangement links TRBV4-1 to TRBJ2-7, with TRBD1 identical over 7 bases. V dropped 0 bases and J dropped 7; count of bases not matched to a gene: 12. The germline gives CDR1 MGHRA, CDR2 YSYEKL. The CDR3 is 16 residues long. In DNA form, the CDR3 reads TGCGCCAGCAGCCAAGATAGTGCGAGGGGGCATCAGGAGCAGTACTTC. Protein: CASSQDSARGHQEQYF.

The J gene is TRBJ2-7, the V gene TRBV4-3; 7 bases match TRBD2. The CDR3 covers 15 residues. Germline CDR1 LGHNA, CDR2 YSLEER. J lost 3 bases, V lost 2 bases, and 7 bases had no gene match. The CDR3: CASSQLAAGDYEQYF. CDR3 coding DNA: TGCGCCAGCAGCCAACTCGCCGCGGGGGACTACGAGCAGTACTTC.

The chain couples TRBV18 to TRBJ2-5; 7 positions agree with TRBD1. This CDR3 has 15 amino acids. The V and J ends lost 1 base and 3 bases, in that order; junction bases with no gene match: 5. Germline-derived CDR1 and CDR2 are KGHSH and LQKENI. For the CDR3, the DNA is TGTGCCAGCTCACCACAGGGGGCACTTGAAGAGACCCAGTACTTC. Amino acid sequence: CASSPQGALEETQYF.

J is TRBJ2-5 and V is TRBV19, with TRBD1 identical over 11 bases. CDR3 length equals 13 residues. After removal of 9 bases from V and 6 bases from J, the junction contained 6 bases not matched to a gene. The germline gives CDR1 LNHDA, CDR2 SQIVND (reference sequence). The DNA of the CDR3 is TGTGCCAGCGGGACAGGGGGTGCTAAGACCCAGTACTTC. It yields the protein CASGTGGAKTQYF.

This clone was seen just once. The chain carries TRBV19 and TRBJ1-6; 9 nucleotides agree with TRBD1. The CDR3 has 15 residues. Germline CDR1 and CDR2: LNHDA and SQIVND (reference sequence). V trimming: 6 bases; J trimming: 9 bases; junction bases outside the gene matches: 9. The CDR3 here is CASRPRDRVFSPLHF. The CDR3 nucleotides read TGTGCCAGTAGACCCCGGGACAGGGTATTTTCACCCCTCCACTTT.

This clone was seen just once. The chain has TRBV24-1 and TRBJ1-5; D ambiguous. Per germline, CDR1 KGHDR and CDR2 SFDVKD. The CDR3 loop spans 14 amino acids. Trimming took 9 bases from V and 7 from J, leaving 18 bases between them. The CDR3 nucleotides read TGTGCCACCCGTCCCGGGTCGGGGAACCAGCCCCAGCATTTT. This sequence encodes CATRPGSGNQPQHF.

The V call is TRBV5-6, the J call TRBJ2-1, with TRBD2 identical over 9 bases. Germline trimming cut 3 bases from V and 8 bases from J; bases unmatched to any gene: 12. Germline V gene lookup returns CDR1 SGHDT and CDR2 YYEEEE. The CDR3 is 16 amino acids. The CDR3, as DNA: TGTGCCAGCAGCTCACCCGGGACTAGCATCCCCCATGAGCAGTTCTTC. Protein sequence: CASSSPGTSIPHEQFF.

Notes on this clone: One end of the junction is discordant with germline, which a read error may explain. The gene calls are TRBV15 and TRBJ2-2, with 11 nucleotides matching TRBD2. Germline V lookup: CDR1 LNHNV, CDR2 YYDKDF (reference sequence). The CDR3 is 15 residues long. As DNA, the CDR3 is TGCGCCACCAGCAGCGGGGGGCTAGCGGGGGGCGAGCTGTTTTTT. It specifies CATSSGGLAGGELFF. Complete variable domain (other parts from reference TRBV15 and TRBJ2-2): DAMVIQNPRYQVTQFGKPVTLSCSQTLNHNVMYWYQQKSSQAPKLLFHYYDKDFNNEADTPDNFQSRRPNTSFCFLDIRSPGLGDTAMYLCATSSGGLAGGELFFGEGSRLTVL.

Only a few counts were recorded for this clone. This sequence joins TRBV5-8 and TRBJ1-5; the D is unclear. V lost 0 bases and J lost 3, with 7 bases in between. Germline V gene sequence: CDR1 SGHTS, CDR2 YDEGEE. The CDR3 is made up of 14 amino acids. The CDR3 loop reads CASSLGGVNQPQHF. The CDR3 nucleotides read TGTGCCAGCAGCTTGGGAGGCGTCAATCAGCCCCAGCATTTT.

The chain employs TRBV30 and TRBJ1-6, with D possibly matching TRBD1 (5 bases). This CDR3 is 12 amino acids long. V was trimmed by 1 base and J by 8 bases, leaving 6 bases between them. Germline values: CDR1 GTSNPN, CDR2 SVGIG (reference sequence). This CDR3 reads CAWSEGDSPLHF. CDR3 nucleotide sequence: TGTGCCTGGAGTGAAGGGGATTCACCCCTCCACTTT.

The gene calls are TRBV24-1 and TRBJ2-7, with 8 bases that match TRBD1. This CDR3 comprises 16 residues. CDR1 and CDR2 (germline): KGHDR, SFDVKD. V shed 4 bases and J 2 bases; nucleotides not matched to a gene: 9. The CDR3 spells CATSDSGQGLTYEQYF. CDR3 in DNA: TGTGCCACCAGTGACAGCGGACAGGGCTTAACCTACGAGCAGTACTTC.

The chain combines TRBV30 with TRBJ2-3; TRBD2 matches at 13 bases. The CDR3 is 16 residues long. Trimming removed 1 base from V and 2 bases from J; junction bases left unmatched: 3. Germline lookup yields CDR1 GTSNPN and CDR2 SVGIG (reference sequence). CDR3 sequence (DNA): TGTGCCTGGAGTGCGGGGACTAGCGGGGACACAGATACGCAGTATTTT. Protein product: CAWSAGTSGDTDTQYF.

The genes are TRBV28 and TRBJ1-1; TRBD1 matches 8 bases. The CDR3 covers 14 residues. V gave up 5 bases and J gave up 4 bases; unmatched junction bases: 6. CDR1 MDHEN and CDR2 SYDVKM come from the germline V gene. Written as DNA, the CDR3 is TGTGCCAGCAGTGGTCGGACAGGGAGCACTGAAGCTTTCTTT. Amino acids: CASSGRTGSTEAFF.

In DNA, the CDR3 is TGTGCCACCAGCAGAGATTATAATGAAAAACTGTTTTTT. It specifies CATSRDYNEKLFF. This chain uses TRBV15 with TRBJ1-4, with D unclear. The CDR3 is 13 residues long. The V end lost 0 bases, the J end lost 4 bases, and 3 bases lay between the germline ends. The germline V gene encodes CDR1 LNHNV and CDR2 YYDKDF (reference sequence).

The chain carries TRBV3-1 (or the pseudogene TRBV3-2) and TRBJ2-2; TRBD2 aligns across 8 bases. The ends lost 6 bases at V and 7 bases at J; junction bases unmatched: 4. CDR1 is LGHDT and CDR2 is YNNKEL in the germline V gene (reference sequence). The CDR3 is 13 residues long. Here the CDR3 reads CASSNGGVGELFF. The CDR3 DNA sequence: TGTGCCAGCAGTAACGGGGGGGTCGGGGAGCTGTTTTTT.

This clone has a single count. The rearrangement joins TRBV19 to TRBJ2-1, with 9 nucleotides matching TRBD1. Per germline, CDR1 LNHDA and CDR2 SQIVND (reference sequence). The V gene end was trimmed by 10 bases and the J gene end by 8 bases; junction bases not matched to a gene: 9. This CDR3 comprises 13 residues. The CDR3 DNA follows: TGTGCCACAAATACAGGGGGCGGCGATGAGCAGTTCTTC. This sequence encodes CATNTGGGDEQFF.

This clone was picked up one time. The chain links TRBV4-3 to TRBJ2-1; 9 bases are a match to TRBD2. The CDR3 length is 17 residues. Trimming at V came to 0 bases and at J to 5 bases, leaving 8 bases not matched to a gene. The germline V gene has CDR1 LGHNA and CDR2 YSLEER. Here the CDR3 reads CASSQEPLAGPNNEQFF. DNA for the CDR3: TGCGCCAGCAGCCAAGAACCGCTAGCGGGGCCGAACAATGAGCAGTTCTTC.